Below are 27 T cell receptor beta chains sequenced from a single sample in a study of pediatric ulcerative colitis. The protocol was immunoSEQ multiplex PCR, while the TCRdb copy is restricted to in-frame clones and leaves out a portion. The profile shows a few thousand clones, about 89% of them singletons. Specimen: blood. The receptors stem from a boy younger than 18 with mild ulcerative colitis.

This clone was detected only once. The chain is built from TRBV11-2 and TRBJ1-5; no clear D gene. The CDR3 sequence is 19 residues long. V lost 0 bases and J 4 bases, leaving 22 bases between the germline ends. CDR1 is SGHAT, CDR2 FQNNGV, per germline. The CDR3 bases are TGTGCCAGCAGCTTAGATTGTTTTTCGACCAGCCGCTCAAATCAGCCCCAGCATTTT. This encodes CASSLDCFSTSRSNQPQHF.

V usage is TRBV5-6 and J usage is TRBJ1-1, with 8 bases matching TRBD1. The V segment lost 1 base and the J segment 5 bases; nucleotides outside the gene matches: 10. Germline CDR1 is SGHDT and CDR2 is YYEEEE. The CDR3 extends over 16 amino acids. The CDR3 DNA reads as TGTGCCAGCAGCTTGATAGACAGGGGAATAAGGACTGAAGCTTTCTTT. Its protein is CASSLIDRGIRTEAFF.

The chain links TRBV7-9 to TRBJ2-3; a possible D gene is TRBD2 (6 bases). The CDR3 length is 17 residues. Per germline, CDR1 SEHNR and CDR2 FQNEAQ (reference sequence). Trimming pared 1 base from V and 2 bases from J, leaving 16 bases between. The DNA of the CDR3 is TGTGCCAGCAGCTTAGGGGAGCAGGCGGGACCCACAGATACGCAGTATTTT. Translation: CASSLGEQAGPTDTQYF.

This chain uses TRBV7-9 with TRBJ2-1, with D possibly being TRBD1 or TRBD2 (5 bases each). Per germline, CDR1 SEHNR and CDR2 FQNEAQ (reference sequence). Trimming took 5 bases from V and 4 from J, leaving 15 bases between them. This CDR3 contains 15 residues. The CDR3 DNA reads as TGTGCCAGCAGCCCCCGGGGCGAGGCTTACAATGAGCAGTTCTTC. Protein product: CASSPRGEAYNEQFF.

This chain connects TRBV5-1 to TRBJ2-1, with 8 bases that match TRBD1. Per germline, CDR1 SGHRS and CDR2 YFSETQ. Trimming removed 0 bases from V and 9 bases from J; junction bases left unmatched: 8. The CDR3 is 15 amino acids. The CDR3 DNA sequence: TGCGCCAGCAGCTTGGGGCAGGGGGCGAAGGGTGAGCAGTTCTTC. It translates to CASSLGQGAKGEQFF.

J is TRBJ2-1 and V is TRBV7-6; the D gene is possibly TRBD2 (6 bases). Germline CDR1 SGHVS, CDR2 FNYEAQ. Trimming removed 1 base from V and 0 bases from J, with 10 bases in between. The CDR3 has 16 residues. The CDR3 loop reads CASSLEASASYNEQFF. In DNA form, the CDR3 reads TGTGCCAGCAGCTTAGAAGCTAGCGCCTCCTACAATGAGCAGTTCTTC.

The chain carries TRBV9 and TRBJ2-6; D may be TRBD1 (5 bases). The CDR3 spans 16 residues. V was cut by 1 base and J by 0 bases, with 8 bases left in between. Germline V gene lookup returns CDR1 SGDLS and CDR2 YYNGEE. The CDR3 spells CASSVTQGSGANVLTF. The CDR3 DNA sequence: TGTGCCAGCAGCGTAACCCAGGGCTCTGGGGCCAACGTCCTGACTTTC.

The chain couples TRBV7-2 to TRBJ2-2; possibly TRBD2 for D (5 bases). V was shortened by 5 bases and J by 3 bases, with 10 bases between the two germline ends. The CDR3 contains 14 residues. The germline V gene encodes CDR1 SGHTA and CDR2 FQGNSA. DNA of the CDR3: TGTGCCAGCAGCCCCGGAGGATACACCGGGGAGCTGTTTTTT. It encodes CASSPGGYTGELFF.

This clone was picked up a small number of times. This chain links TRBV11-1 with TRBJ2-7, with a weak D call TRBD2 (5 bases). The germline V gene has CDR1 SGHAT and CDR2 FQDESV (reference sequence). V was cut by 4 bases and J by 3 bases, with 16 bases left in between. The length of the CDR3 is 15 residues. DNA for the CDR3: TGTGCCAGCAGCTCCCGGGATATCGGATACTACGAGCAGTACTTC. It is translated as CASSSRDIGYYEQYF.

V usage is TRBV16 and J usage is TRBJ1-5; maybe TRBD1 (5 bases). V lost 2 bases, J lost 4 bases, and 21 bases lay in between. Germline-derived CDR1 and CDR2 are KGHSY and FQNENV. The CDR3 consists of 18 residues. The DNA for the CDR3 is TGTGCCAGCAGCCAAGAAGGTTCAAGTCAGGGCCTAAATCAGCCCCAGCATTTT. Amino acids: CASSQEGSSQGLNQPQHF.

The gene calls are TRBV28 and TRBJ1-2; D may be TRBD1 (6 bases). The V end lost 10 bases, the J end lost 4 bases, and 16 bases lay between the germline ends. In germline, CDR1 is MDHEN, CDR2 SYDVKM. This CDR3 is built from 13 residues. The CDR3 coding sequence is TGTGCCACAAGGGGGGACTCCCTCTATGGCTACACCTTC. It is translated as CATRGDSLYGYTF.

The V and J genes are TRBV5-1 and TRBJ2-1, with 7 bases matching TRBD1. CDR3 size: 16 residues. V was clipped by 3 bases and J by 5 bases; unmatched bases: 11. Germline V gene sequence: CDR1 SGHRS, CDR2 YFSETQ. CDR3 nucleotides: TGCGCCAGCAGCTGGACGGGGACAGAACGCCACAATGAGCAGTTCTTC. It yields the protein CASSWTGTERHNEQFF. Combining the CDR3 with reference TRBV5-1 and TRBJ2-1 gives the whole variable domain KAGVTQTPRYLIKTRGQQVTLSCSPISGHRSVSWYQQTPGQGLQFLFEYFSETQRNKGNFPGRFSGRQFSNSRSEMNVSTLELGDSALYLCASSWTGTERHNEQFFGPGTRLTVL.

The chain recombines TRBV2 with TRBJ2-7; D possibly corresponds to TRBD2 (5 bases). V dropped 0 bases and J dropped 0 bases, with 18 bases sitting between them. CDR1 and CDR2 from the germline V gene are SNHLY and FYNNEI. This CDR3 has 18 amino acids. CDR3 nucleotides: TGTGCCAGCAGTGAAGCCTCACCGAAGGACTCAAGCTCCTACGAGCAGTACTTC. It specifies CASSEASPKDSSSYEQYF.

This chain joins TRBV5-5 and TRBJ2-7; possibly TRBD2 for D (5 bases). The V and J ends lost 0 bases and 2 bases respectively, with 18 bases between them. There are 17 residues in the CDR3. In germline, CDR1 is SGHKS, CDR2 YYEKEE (reference sequence). The CDR3 loop reads CASSLAYGPRVTYEQYF. DNA of the CDR3: TGTGCCAGCAGCTTGGCCTACGGGCCGCGGGTTACCTACGAGCAGTACTTC.

The chain employs TRBV2 and TRBJ2-3, with D possibly TRBD1 on 5 matching bases. Deletions cut 10 bases from V and 2 bases from J, with 19 bases between. Germline V gives CDR1 SNHLY, CDR2 FYNNEI. The CDR3 contains 15 residues. In DNA form, the CDR3 reads TGTGCCAACAGGATTACATCGAGTCACACAGATACGCAGTATTTT. Translating gives CANRITSSHTDTQYF.

The genes are TRBV7-2 and TRBJ2-7, with D maybe TRBD2 (5 bases). CDR1 and CDR2 from the germline V gene are SGHTA and FQGNSA. This CDR3 contains 13 residues. V was cut by 7 bases and J by 3 bases, with 13 bases left in between. The CDR3 sequence: CASTPQRFYEQYF. The CDR3 DNA follows: TGTGCCAGCACCCCTCAGCGGTTCTACGAGCAGTACTTC.

This clone was seen more than once but under ten times. The gene calls are TRBV10-3 and TRBJ1-2; D unclear. V lost 0 bases to trimming and J lost 0 bases, with 11 bases between them. Per germline, CDR1 ENHRY and CDR2 SYGVKD. The CDR3 runs 16 residues. The CDR3 loop reads CAISESKGNANYGYTF. The CDR3 DNA sequence: TGTGCCATCAGTGAGTCGAAGGGTAACGCTAACTATGGCTACACCTTC.

V usage is TRBV23-1 and J usage is TRBJ1-2; 8 nucleotides match TRBD1. TRBV23-1 is an ORF, and what it does is uncertain. The trim removed 8 bases at V and 2 bases at J, leaving 19 bases unmatched. The CDR3 extends over 18 amino acids. CDR3 in amino acids: CASPQVGRLDRENYGYTF. The CDR3 DNA reads TGCGCCAGCCCCCAGGTCGGGAGGCTGGACAGGGAAAACTATGGCTACACCTTC.

The chain uses TRBV19 and TRBJ1-2; 8 nucleotides line up with TRBD1. Trimming at V came to 5 bases and at J to 8 bases, leaving 10 bases not matched to a gene. CDR3 size: 14 residues. Germline loops: CDR1 LNHDA, CDR2 SQIVND (reference sequence). The CDR3 protein is CASSRTGRLRGYTF. CDR3 DNA sequence: TGTGCCAGTAGTCGGACAGGGAGGTTGCGAGGCTACACCTTC. Full variable domain (outside the CDR3, taken from reference TRBV19 and TRBJ1-2): DGGITQSPKYLFRKEGQNVTLSCEQNLNHDAMYWYRQDPGQGLRLIYYSQIVNDFQKGDIAEGYSVSREKKESFPLTVTSAQKNPTAFYLCASSRTGRLRGYTFGSGTRLTVV.

The J gene is TRBJ2-7, the V gene TRBV30, with TRBD1 matching 7 bases. The CDR3 consists of 11 residues. Germline assignment: CDR1 GTSNPN and CDR2 SVGIG (reference sequence). J lost 6 bases, V lost 4 bases, and 3 bases had no gene match. CDR3 residues: CAWNTGVEQYF. In DNA form, the CDR3 reads TGTGCCTGGAATACAGGGGTCGAGCAGTACTTC. Looking up the rest from reference TRBV30 and TRBJ2-7 gives the full variable domain: SQTIHQWPATLVQPVGSPLSLECTVEGTSNPNLYWYRQAAGRGLQLLFYSVGIGQISSEVPQNLSASRPQDRQFILSSKKLLLSDSGFYLCAWNTGVEQYFGPGTRLTVT.

This sequence joins TRBV11-3 and TRBJ2-1, with 12 bases that match TRBD2. V dropped 5 bases and J dropped 7; count of bases not matched to a gene: 9. The CDR3 is made up of 16 amino acids. CDR1 SGHNT and CDR2 YENEEA come from the germline V gene. The CDR3 is CASSIRLAGVRNEQFF. In nucleotides, the CDR3 is TGTGCCAGCAGCATTAGACTAGCGGGAGTACGGAATGAGCAGTTCTTC.

The rearrangement links TRBV28 to TRBJ1-1, with D unclear. Germline CDR1 reads MDHEN; CDR2 reads SYDVKM. The ends were cut back, 6 bases at V and 0 bases at J, with 17 bases in the middle. The CDR3 sequence is 16 residues long. The CDR3: CASSPPYEAMNTEAFF. The CDR3 DNA sequence: TGTGCCAGCAGCCCCCCCTATGAGGCCATGAACACTGAAGCTTTCTTT.

The rearrangement links TRBV28 to TRBJ1-1; TRBD1 is a possible D gene (6 bases). V lost 6 bases to trimming and J lost 1 base, with 18 bases between them. The germline gives CDR1 MDHEN, CDR2 SYDVKM. The CDR3 length is 16 residues. The CDR3 DNA sequence: TGTGCCAGCAGCCTACTGACAGGATGGGGGAACACTGAAGCTTTCTTT. It is translated as CASSLLTGWGNTEAFF.

This sequence joins TRBV10-3 and TRBJ1-2; D not resolved. The germline V gene encodes CDR1 ENHRY and CDR2 SYGVKD. The V end lost 2 bases, the J end lost 5 bases, and 6 bases lay between the germline ends. The CDR3 has 12 amino acids. The CDR3 here is CAISERPYGYTF. The CDR3 DNA is TGTGCCATCAGTGAGAGGCCTTATGGCTACACCTTC.

The chain combines TRBV6-4 with TRBJ2-3; the match to TRBD2 covers 7 bases. This CDR3 comprises 15 residues. CDR1 and CDR2 from the germline V gene are MRHNA and SNTAGT. J lost 4 bases, V lost 2 bases, and 6 bases had no gene match. CDR3 sequence reads: CASSDGREPADTQYF. The CDR3 region has the DNA TGTGCCAGCAGTGACGGGAGGGAGCCCGCAGATACGCAGTATTTT.

V gene TRBV11-3 combines with J gene TRBJ2-3; 12 bases align to TRBD2. Germline CDR1 and CDR2: SGHNT and YENEEA. With 5 bases clipped from V and 0 bases from J, the junction kept 9 bases outside the gene matches. The length of the CDR3 is 18 residues. This CDR3 reads CASSLGTSGLSSTDTQYF. CDR3 nucleotide sequence: TGTGCCAGCAGCCTCGGGACTAGCGGGTTGTCGAGCACAGATACGCAGTATTTT.

This clone was counted only a few times. This chain joins TRBV19 and TRBJ1-4; TRBD1 aligns across 11 bases. CDR1 LNHDA and CDR2 SQIVND come from the germline V gene (reference sequence). V was clipped by 7 bases and J by 7 bases; unmatched bases: 8. The CDR3 is made up of 15 amino acids. DNA of the CDR3: TGTGCCAGTACTGGACAGGGGGCGGGAGGTGAAAAACTGTTTTTT. Translating it yields CASTGQGAGGEKLFF.